This T cell receptor beta chain was profiled in a study of early T cells in non-severe SARS-CoV-2 infection. Background on the study: RNA in bulk from unsorted whole blood was sequenced, and chains were unpaired.

Each CDR3 protein is one row after TCRdb ran MiXCR on the 5' RACE reads. The sample lists more than 65,000 distinct CDR3 sequences, roughly an eighth occurring once. V was clipped by 0 bases and J by 5 bases, with 9 bases between them. The CDR3 consists of 14 residues. CDR1 SGHRS and CDR2 YFSETQ come from the germline V gene. Source material: whole blood. The TCR was taken from an adult who was a healthcare worker with PCR-confirmed SARS-CoV-2 infection or an uninfected control (not recorded which). The chain links TRBV5-1 to TRBJ2-1, with D possibly being TRBD2 (6 bases). CDR3 amino acids: CASSLAGRNNEQFF. CDR3 sequence (DNA): TGCGCCAGCAGCTTGGCCGGGAGAAACAATGAGCAGTTCTTC.